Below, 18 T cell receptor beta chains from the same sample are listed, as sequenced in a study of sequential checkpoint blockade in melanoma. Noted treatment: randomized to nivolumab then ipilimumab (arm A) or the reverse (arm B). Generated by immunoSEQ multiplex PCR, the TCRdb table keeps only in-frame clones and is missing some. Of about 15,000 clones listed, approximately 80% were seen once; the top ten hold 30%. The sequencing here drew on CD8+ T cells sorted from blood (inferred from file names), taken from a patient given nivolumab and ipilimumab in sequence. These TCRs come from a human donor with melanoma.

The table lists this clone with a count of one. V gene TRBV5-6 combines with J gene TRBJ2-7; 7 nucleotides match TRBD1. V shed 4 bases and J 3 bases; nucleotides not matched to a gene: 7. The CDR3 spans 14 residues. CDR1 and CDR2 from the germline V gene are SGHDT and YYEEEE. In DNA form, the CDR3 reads TGTGCCAGCAGCCACAGGGGTTTAGTCTACGAGCAGTACTTC. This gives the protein CASSHRGLVYEQYF.

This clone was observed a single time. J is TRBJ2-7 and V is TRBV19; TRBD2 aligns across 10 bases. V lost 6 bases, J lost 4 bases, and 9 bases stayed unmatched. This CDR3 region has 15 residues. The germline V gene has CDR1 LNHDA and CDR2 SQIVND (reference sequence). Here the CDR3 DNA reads TGTGCCAGTAGGGTTGCAGCGGGAGGGATGTACGAGCAGTACTTC. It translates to CASRVAAGGMYEQYF.

CDR3 coding DNA: TGCGCCAGCAGTGAACGGGGTCGCGCCGGGGAGCTGTTTTTT. Its protein is CASSERGRAGELFF. The rearrangement uses TRBV10-1 and TRBJ2-2; D is perhaps TRBD2 (5 bases). Germline V gene data show CDR1 as WNHNN and CDR2 as SYGVQD (reference sequence). This CDR3 spans 14 amino acids. V lost 3 bases to trimming and J lost 6 bases, with 11 bases between them.

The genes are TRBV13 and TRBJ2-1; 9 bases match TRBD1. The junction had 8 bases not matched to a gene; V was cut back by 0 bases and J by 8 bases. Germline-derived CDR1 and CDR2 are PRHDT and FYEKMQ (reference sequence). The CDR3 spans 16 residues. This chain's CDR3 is CASSLGGTGTIDEQFF. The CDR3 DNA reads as TGTGCCAGCAGCTTAGGGGGGACAGGGACGATTGATGAGCAGTTCTTC. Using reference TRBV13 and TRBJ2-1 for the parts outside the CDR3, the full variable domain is AAGVIQSPRHLIKEKRETATLKCYPIPRHDTVYWYQQGPGQDPQFLISFYEKMQSDKGSIPDRFSAQQFSDYHSELNMSSLELGDSALYFCASSLGGTGTIDEQFFGPGTRLTVL.

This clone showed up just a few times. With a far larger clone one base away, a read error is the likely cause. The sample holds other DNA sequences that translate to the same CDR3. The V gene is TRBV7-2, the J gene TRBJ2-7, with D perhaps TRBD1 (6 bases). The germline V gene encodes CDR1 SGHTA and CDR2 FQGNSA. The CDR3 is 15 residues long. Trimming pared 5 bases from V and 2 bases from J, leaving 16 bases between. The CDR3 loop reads CASSLNRALTYEQYF. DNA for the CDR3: TGTGCCAGCAGCCTTAACAGGGCACTTACCTACGAGCAGTACTTC. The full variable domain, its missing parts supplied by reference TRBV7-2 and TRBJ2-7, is GAGVSQSPSNKVTEKGKDVELRCDPISGHTALYWYRQSLGQGLEFLIYFQGNSAPDKSGLPSDRFSAERTGGSVSTLTIQRTQQEDSAVYLCASSLNRALTYEQYFGPGTRLTVT.

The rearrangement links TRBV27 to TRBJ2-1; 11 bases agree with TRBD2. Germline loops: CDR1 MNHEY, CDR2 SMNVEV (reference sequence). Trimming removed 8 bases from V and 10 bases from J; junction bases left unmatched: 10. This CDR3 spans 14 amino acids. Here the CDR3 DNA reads TGTGCCAGCGCCACTAGCGGGGGCCCTTTAGAGCAGTTCTTC. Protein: CASATSGGPLEQFF.

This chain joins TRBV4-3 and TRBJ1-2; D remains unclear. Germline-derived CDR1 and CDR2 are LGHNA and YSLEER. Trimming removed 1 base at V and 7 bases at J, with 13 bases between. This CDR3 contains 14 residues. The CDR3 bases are TGCGCCAGCAGCCAAGGGGCAGGTGAACGTGGCTACACCTTC. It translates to CASSQGAGERGYTF.

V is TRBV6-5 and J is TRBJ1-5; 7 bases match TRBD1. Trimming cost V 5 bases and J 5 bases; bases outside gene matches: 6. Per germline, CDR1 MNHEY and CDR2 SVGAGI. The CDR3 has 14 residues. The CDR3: CASSEGTEHQPQHF. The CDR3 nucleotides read TGTGCCAGCAGTGAAGGGACAGAACATCAGCCCCAGCATTTT.

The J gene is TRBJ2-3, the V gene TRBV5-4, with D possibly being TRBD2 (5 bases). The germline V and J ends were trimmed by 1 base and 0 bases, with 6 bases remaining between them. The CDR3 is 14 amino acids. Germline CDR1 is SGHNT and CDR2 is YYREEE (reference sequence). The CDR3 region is CASSLPGSTDTQYF. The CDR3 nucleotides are TGTGCCAGCAGCTTGCCGGGGAGCACAGATACGCAGTATTTT.

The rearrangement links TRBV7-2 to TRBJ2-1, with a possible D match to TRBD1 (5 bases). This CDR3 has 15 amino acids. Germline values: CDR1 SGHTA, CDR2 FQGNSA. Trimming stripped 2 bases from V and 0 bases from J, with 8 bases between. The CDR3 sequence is CASSLWGGSYNEQFF. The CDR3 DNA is TGTGCCAGCAGCTTATGGGGCGGCTCCTACAATGAGCAGTTCTTC.

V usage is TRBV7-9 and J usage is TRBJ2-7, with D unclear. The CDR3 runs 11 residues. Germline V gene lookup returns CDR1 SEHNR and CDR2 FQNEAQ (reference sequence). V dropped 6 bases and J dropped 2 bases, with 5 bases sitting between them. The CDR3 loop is CASSYTYEQYF. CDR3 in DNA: TGTGCCAGCAGTTACACCTACGAGCAGTACTTC. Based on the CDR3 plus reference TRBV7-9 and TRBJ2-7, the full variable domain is DTGVSQNPRHKITKRGQNVTFRCDPISEHNRLYWYRQTLGQGPEFLTYFQNEAQLEKSRLLSDRFSAERPKGSFSTLEIQRTEQGDSAMYLCASSYTYEQYFGPGTRLTVT.

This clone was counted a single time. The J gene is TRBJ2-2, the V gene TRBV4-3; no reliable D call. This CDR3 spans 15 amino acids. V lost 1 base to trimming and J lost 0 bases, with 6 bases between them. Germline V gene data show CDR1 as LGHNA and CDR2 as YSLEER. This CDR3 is CASSQVSANTGELFF. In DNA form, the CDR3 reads TGCGCCAGCAGCCAAGTGTCCGCGAACACCGGGGAGCTGTTTTTT.

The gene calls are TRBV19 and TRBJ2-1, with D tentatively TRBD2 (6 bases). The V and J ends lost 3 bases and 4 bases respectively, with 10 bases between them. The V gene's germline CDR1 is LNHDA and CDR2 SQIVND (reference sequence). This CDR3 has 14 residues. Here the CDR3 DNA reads TGTGCCAGTAGTATTCCTGGGACTTACAATGAGCAGTTCTTC. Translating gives CASSIPGTYNEQFF. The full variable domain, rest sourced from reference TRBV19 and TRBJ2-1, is DGGITQSPKYLFRKEGQNVTLSCEQNLNHDAMYWYRQDPGQGLRLIYYSQIVNDFQKGDIAEGYSVSREKKESFPLTVTSAQKNPTAFYLCASSIPGTYNEQFFGPGTRLTVL.

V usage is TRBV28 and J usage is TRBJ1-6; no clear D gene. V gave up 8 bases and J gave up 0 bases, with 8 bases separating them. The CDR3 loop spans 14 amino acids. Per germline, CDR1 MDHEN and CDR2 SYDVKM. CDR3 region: CASERSSYNSPLHF. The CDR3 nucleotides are TGTGCCAGCGAACGGAGCTCCTATAATTCACCCCTCCACTTT.

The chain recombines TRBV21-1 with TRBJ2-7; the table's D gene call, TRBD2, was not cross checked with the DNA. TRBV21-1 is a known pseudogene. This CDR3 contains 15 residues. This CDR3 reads CASSITSGRSPEQYF. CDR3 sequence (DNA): TGTGCCAGCAGCATTACTAGCGGGAGGTCCCCCGAGCAGTACTTC.

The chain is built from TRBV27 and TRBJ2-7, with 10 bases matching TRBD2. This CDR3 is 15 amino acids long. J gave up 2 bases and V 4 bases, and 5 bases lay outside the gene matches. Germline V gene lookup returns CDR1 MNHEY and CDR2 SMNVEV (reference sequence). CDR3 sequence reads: CASSSPSGSTYEQYF. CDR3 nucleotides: TGTGCCAGCAGTTCGCCTAGCGGGAGCACCTACGAGCAGTACTTC.

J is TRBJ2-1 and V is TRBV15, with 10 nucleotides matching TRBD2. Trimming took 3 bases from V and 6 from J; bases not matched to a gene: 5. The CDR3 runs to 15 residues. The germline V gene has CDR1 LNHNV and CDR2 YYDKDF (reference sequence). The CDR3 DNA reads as TGTGCCACCAGCAGTTCTAGCGGGGGTGCCAATGAGCAGTTCTTC. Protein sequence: CATSSSSGGANEQFF.

The CDR3 region has the DNA TGTGCCAGCAGTGAAGCATGGGACAGGAGCTCCTACGAGCAGTACTTC. Translated, it gives CASSEAWDRSSYEQYF. The chain combines TRBV6-1 with TRBJ2-7; 8 nucleotides match TRBD1. This CDR3 comprises 16 residues. Germline CDR1 MNHNS, CDR2 SASEGT. Trimming cost V 0 bases and J 0 bases; bases outside gene matches: 4.